The rows below give T cell receptor beta chains drawn from one sample of a study of blood T cell repertoires in COVID-19. The table came from immunoSEQ multiplex PCR; TCRdb's copy has only in-frame clones and leaves some out. The sample shows tens of thousands of clones, 65% to 85% of them seen only once. The sequenced material came from peripheral blood. These receptors were taken from an elderly man with active or convalescent COVID-19. The CDR3 runs from the conserved cysteine through the conserved F or W. Fields, in order: V gene, clone size, J gene, D gene, CDR3 protein, CDR3 DNA. The D gene is left open where the match is weak. Only part of the rows carry a size: once, few, many, or a class if the clone is expanded.

TRBV2,once,TRBJ2-3,TRBD1,CASRQGSGTDTQYF,TGTGCCAGCCGACAGGGGTCGGGCACAGATACGCAGTATTTT
TRBV6-1,-,TRBJ2-7,TRBD1,CASSELDRGEYF,TGTGCCAGCAGTGAACTGGACAGGGGGGAATACTTC
TRBV10-3,-,TRBJ1-5,TRBD1,CAISDRRTGGSNQPQHF,TGTGCCATCAGTGATAGAAGGACAGGGGGCTCGAATCAGCCCCAGCATTTT
TRBV6-5,-,TRBJ2-5,-,CASRGALKETQYF,TGTGCCAGCAGGGGGGCCCTAAAGGAGACCCAGTACTTC
TRBV4-3,-,TRBJ2-1,-,CASSLRTGGNEQFF,TGCGCCAGCAGCCTGCGGACCGGAGGCAATGAGCAGTTCTTC
TRBV11-3,-,TRBJ1-2,-,CASSLGSGRGGYTF,TGTGCCAGCAGCTTAGGGTCAGGGCGAGGCGGCTACACCTTC
TRBV12-5,once,TRBJ2-7,TRBD2,CASGPWREGSYEQYF,TGTGCTAGTGGTCCCTGGCGGGAGGGCTCCTACGAGCAGTACTTC
TRBV4-3,-,TRBJ2-5,TRBD2,CASSQAPPLAGSQETQYF,TGCGCCAGCAGCCAAGCCCCCCCACTAGCGGGATCACAAGAGACCCAGTACTTC
TRBV3-1/TRBV3-2,once,TRBJ1-5,-,CASSQGGSGPGAQHF,TGTGCCAGCAGCCAAGGAGGGTCAGGTCCTGGGGCCCAGCATTTT
TRBV7-8,-,TRBJ2-3,TRBD1,CASSRQGTDTQYF,TGTGCCAGCAGCCGACAGGGGACAGATACGCAGTATTTT
TRBV6-6,-,TRBJ2-1,TRBD2,CASSYSGDYGNEQFF,TGTGCCAGCAGTTACTCGGGGGACTACGGTAATGAGCAGTTCTTC
TRBV15,-,TRBJ2-4,-,CATASGQGNIQYF,TGTGCCACCGCGTCGGGACAAGGGAACATTCAGTACTTC
TRBV19,once,TRBJ1-4,-,CASSRHRGTTNEKLFF,TGTGCCAGTAGTCGTCATCGGGGGACGACTAATGAAAAACTGTTTTTT
TRBV10-3,-,TRBJ1-5,-,CAIGENQPQHF,TGTGCCATCGGAGAGAATCAGCCCCAGCATTTT
TRBV3-1/TRBV3-2,-,TRBJ1-1,-,CASSQGGRGAEAFF,TGTGCCAGCAGCCAAGGGGGGCGGGGGGCCGAAGCTTTCTTT
TRBV7-9,-,TRBJ1-1,-,CASSSSRGLNTEAFF,TGTGCCAGCAGCTCATCCCGGGGTTTGAACACTGAAGCTTTCTTT
TRBV18,-,TRBJ1-5,-,CASSPGDRRFSNQPQHF,TGTGCCAGCTCACCGGGCGACAGAAGGTTTAGCAATCAGCCCCAGCATTTT
TRBV5-8,-,TRBJ1-2,-,CASSLEDNRVNYGYTF,TGTGCCAGCAGCTTGGAAGACAACAGGGTTAACTATGGCTACACCTTC
TRBV4-1,-,TRBJ1-3,-,CASSPPYGGRGKNTIYF,TGCGCCAGCAGCCCCCCCTACGGAGGGCGAGGAAAAAACACCATATATTTT
TRBV23-1,-,TRBJ2-3,TRBD1,CASSPDRVSLSDTQYF,TGCGCCAGCAGTCCAGACAGGGTGTCTCTTTCGGATACGCAGTATTTT
TRBV19,-,TRBJ2-5,TRBD2,CASSISSGEETQYF,TGTGCCAGTAGTATTTCGAGCGGGGAAGAGACCCAGTACTTC
TRBV4-3,-,TRBJ2-3,-,CASSQSFGGTDTQYF,TGCGCCAGCAGCCAGTCGTTTGGAGGCACAGATACGCAGTATTTT
TRBV6-6,-,TRBJ1-1,TRBD1,CASRQDRVTEAFF,TGTGCCAGCAGACAGGACAGGGTCACTGAAGCTTTCTTT
TRBV6-5,-,TRBJ1-1,-,CASAGQIPILEAFF,TGTGCCAGCGCCGGACAGATACCCATCCTCGAAGCTTTCTTT
TRBV11-3,once,TRBJ2-1,TRBD2,CASSLDSGRAWNEQFF,TGTGCCAGCAGCCTAGATAGCGGGAGGGCCTGGAATGAGCAGTTCTTC
TRBV7-9,-,TRBJ2-7,-,CASSPGQHYEQYF,TGTGCCAGCAGCCCCGGACAGCACTACGAGCAGTACTTC
TRBV19,many,TRBJ2-1,-,CASKSGIYNEQFF,TGTGCCAGTAAATCGGGAATCTACAATGAGCAGTTCTTC
TRBV4-2,-,TRBJ2-1,-,CASSQDASAEPPFF,TGTGCCAGCAGCCAAGATGCCAGCGCAGAGCCCCCGTTCTTC
TRBV5-4,-,TRBJ2-1,TRBD2,CASSLEGTNYNEQFF,TGTGCCAGCAGCTTGGAAGGGACTAATTACAATGAGCAGTTCTTC
TRBV15,-,TRBJ2-3,TRBD2,CATSGRLAGGTDTQYF,TGTGCCACCAGCGGTAGACTAGCGGGGGGCACAGATACGCAGTATTTT
TRBV9,-,TRBJ1-3,-,CASSGRGGEAGNTIYF,TGTGCCAGCAGCGGCCGGGGAGGGGAGGCTGGAAACACCATATATTTT
TRBV6-2/TRBV6-3,-,TRBJ2-5,TRBD2,CASRPWTSGGAGETQYF,TGTGCCAGCAGACCTTGGACTAGCGGGGGGGCCGGAGAGACCCAGTACTTC
TRBV7-2,-,TRBJ2-1,TRBD1,CASSQPGQRYNEQFF,TGTGCCAGCAGCCAACCGGGACAGAGGTACAATGAGCAGTTCTTC
TRBV4-1,-,TRBJ2-3,TRBD2,CASSQRAGGTDTQYF,TGCGCCAGCAGCCAAAGAGCGGGGGGCACAGATACGCAGTATTTT
TRBV5-1,-,TRBJ2-3,-,CASNGGGGADTQYF,TGCGCCAGCAATGGGGGAGGGGGAGCAGATACGCAGTATTTT
TRBV10-3,-,TRBJ2-7,TRBD1,CAITQDRRYYEQYF,TGTGCCATCACCCAGGACAGGCGGTACTACGAGCAGTACTTC
TRBV2,-,TRBJ2-3,TRBD2,CASGVGGSTDTQYF,TGTGCCAGCGGAGTGGGGGGGAGCACAGATACGCAGTATTTT
TRBV5-1,-,TRBJ2-6,-,CASSRGGRPSGANVLTF,TGCGCCAGCAGCAGGGGCGGACGGCCCTCTGGGGCCAACGTCCTGACTTTC
TRBV2,-,TRBJ2-7,TRBD2,CASSGTRQGYEQYF,TGTGCCAGCAGTGGGACTAGGCAGGGATACGAGCAGTACTTC
TRBV6-1,-,TRBJ1-1,-,CASSELPANTEAFF,TGTGCCAGCAGTGAACTACCCGCGAACACTGAAGCTTTCTTT
TRBV5-1,-,TRBJ2-1,TRBD2,CASSLQAGDSYNEQFF,TGCGCCAGCAGCTTACAAGCGGGGGATTCCTACAATGAGCAGTTCTTC
TRBV6-1,few,TRBJ2-3,TRBD2,CASSERGGVSTDTQYF,TGTGCCAGCAGTGAACGGGGGGGGGTTAGCACAGATACGCAGTATTTT
TRBV7-7,-,TRBJ2-3,-,CASSLGVGTGETDTQYF,TGTGCCAGCAGCTTAGGAGTAGGAACCGGGGAGACAGATACGCAGTATTTT